The following is a T cell receptor beta chain sequence with its context. Antigen unknown. The source of the sample is a study of CD8+CD57+ T cells in acquired aplastic anemia. Study observations and caveats: CD8+ Simpson's diversity did not differ significantly between patients and controls.

Researchers used genomic DNA as the template to profile TCR beta VDJ and CDR3. TCRdb recomputed calls from the reads with MiXCR, one row per CDR3 protein. The sample shows 210,000 or so distinct CDR3 sequences, about half of them seen only once. All patients picked for sequencing had shown, by flow cytometry, an expansion of CD8+CD57+ cells. The sequence was collected from a human donor with aplastic anemia. Sequencing was carried out using sorted CD4+, CD8+, or CD8+CD57+ T cells (not recorded which) from PBMCs.

The DNA for the CDR3 is TGTGCCAGCAGCCAACAGAATAGCGATAATGAGCAGTTCTTC. Translation: CASSQQNSDNEQFF. The V call is TRBV3-1, the J call TRBJ2-1; the D gene is possibly TRBD2 (5 bases). The germline CDR1 and CDR2 sequences are LGHDT and YNNKEL (reference sequence). This CDR3 spans 14 amino acids. V shed 2 bases and J shed 7 bases, with 12 bases lying between them.